The present T cell receptor beta chain was sequenced within a study of CD8+ T cells in alopecia areata. Study-level points and caveats: Higher clonality than in normal scalp was seen in lesional scalp, especially alopecia totalis/universalis.

Per germline, CDR1 GTSNPN and CDR2 SVGIG (reference sequence). The CDR3 spans 12 residues. V lost 4 bases to trimming and J lost 7 bases, with 13 bases between them. Investigators isolated RNA and reverse transcribed it into cDNA to act as the sequencing template. The protocol was immunoSEQ multiplex PCR, while the TCRdb copy is restricted to in-frame clones and leaves out a portion. Here the sample spans fewer than 200,000 clones, about 63% being singletons. PBMCs served as the source from which CD4+ and CD8+ T cells were sorted. This clone was recorded once. What it binds is unknown. The chain uses TRBV30 and TRBJ1-1; unclear D gene. This TCR was sampled from a human donor with alopecia areata. The sequencing used CD4+ T cells sorted from blood, collected at week 0. CDR3 coding DNA: TGTGCCTGGACCCTAGGGCGGGATGAAGCTTTCTTT. It specifies CAWTLGRDEAFF.